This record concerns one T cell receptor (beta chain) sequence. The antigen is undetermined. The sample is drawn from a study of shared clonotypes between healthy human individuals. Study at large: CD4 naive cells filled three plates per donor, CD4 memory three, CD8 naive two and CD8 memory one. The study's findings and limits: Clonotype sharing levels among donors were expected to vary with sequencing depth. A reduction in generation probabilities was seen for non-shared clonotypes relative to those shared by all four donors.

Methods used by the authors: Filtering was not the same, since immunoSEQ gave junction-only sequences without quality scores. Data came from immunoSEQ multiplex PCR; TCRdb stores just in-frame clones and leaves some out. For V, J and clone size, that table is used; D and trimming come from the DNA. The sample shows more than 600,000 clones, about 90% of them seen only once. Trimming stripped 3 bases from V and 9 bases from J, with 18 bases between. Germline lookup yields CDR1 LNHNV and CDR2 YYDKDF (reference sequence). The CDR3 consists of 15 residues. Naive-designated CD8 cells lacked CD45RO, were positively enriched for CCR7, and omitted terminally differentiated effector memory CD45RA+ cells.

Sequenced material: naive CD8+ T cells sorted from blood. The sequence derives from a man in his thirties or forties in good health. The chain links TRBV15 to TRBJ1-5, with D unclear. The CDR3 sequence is CATSRSLGGRPPQHF. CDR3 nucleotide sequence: TGTGCCACCAGCAGGTCCCTCGGCGGCCGGCCGCCCCAGCATTTT.